These 22 T cell receptor beta chains originate from one sample sequenced in a study of metastatic and nonmetastatic thyroid tumors (TCRdb year 2020). No treatment had been received by any patient before thyroid surgery. Library construction relied on PCR. TCRdb records Illumina HiSeq 4000 as the sequencer. TCRdb trimmed the raw reads at Q25, called clones with MiXCR and kept productive beta chains. The sample records around 7,000 clones, roughly 32% of which are singletons. More than 35% of the sample goes to the ten largest clones. Sequenced material: adjacent normal tissue. The receptors here all came from a female donor with papillary thyroid cancer or a benign thyroid nodule (not recorded which). Some clones in this sample may be carry-over from other donors' samples.

This clone was counted between two and nine times. The V and J genes are TRBV20-1 and TRBJ1-4, with 7 bases fitting TRBD1. CDR3 size: 14 residues. With V trimmed by 5 bases and J by 7 bases, 10 bases remained unmatched. Germline V gene lookup returns CDR1 DFQATT and CDR2 SNEGSKA (reference sequence). CDR3 sequence (DNA): TGCAGTGCTGGACCAAGACAGGGCGGTGAAAAACTGTTTTTT. Translating gives CSAGPRQGGEKLFF.

The chain has TRBV12-3 or TRBV12-4 and TRBJ1-1; D gene uncertain. The V and J ends lost 2 bases and 1 base respectively, with 5 bases between them. This CDR3 contains 13 residues. CDR3: CASSLSGNTEAFF. CDR3 in DNA: TGTGCCAGCAGTTTAAGCGGGAACACTGAAGCTTTCTTT.

This clone was seen more than once but under ten times. The gene calls are TRBV10-1 and TRBJ2-3, with TRBD2 matching 7 bases. The V gene's germline CDR1 is WNHNN and CDR2 SYGVQD (reference sequence). The V and J ends lost 10 bases and 2 bases, in that order; junction bases with no gene match: 9. There are 14 residues in the CDR3. The CDR3 here is CATSGERDTDTQYF. CDR3 DNA sequence: TGCGCCACCAGCGGGGAGCGGGACACAGATACGCAGTATTTT.

The chain recombines TRBV7-9 with TRBJ2-5, with D uncertain. CDR3 size: 12 residues. The V end lost 1 base, the J end lost 5 bases, and 5 bases lay between the germline ends. Per the germline V gene, CDR1 is SEHNR and CDR2 is FQNEAQ (reference sequence). The CDR3 sequence is CASSLVLETQYF. The CDR3 DNA reads TGTGCCAGCAGCTTAGTTTTGGAGACCCAGTACTTC. Combining the CDR3 with reference TRBV7-9 and TRBJ2-5 gives the whole variable domain DTGVSQNPRHKITKRGQNVTFRCDPISEHNRLYWYRQTLGQGPEFLTYFQNEAQLEKSRLLSDRFSAERPKGSFSTLEIQRTEQGDSAMYLCASSLVLETQYFGPGTRLLVL.

Details on this clone: The germline gene is not matched at one end of the junction; a read error may be the cause. The V and J genes are TRBV6-6 and TRBJ2-7; tentatively, D is TRBD1 (5 bases). Germline values: CDR1 MNHNY, CDR2 SVGAGI (reference sequence). This CDR3 has 17 residues. The CDR3 DNA reads TGTGCCAGCATTTACTCGCGTCCGTCGGTGGGGCCTAACGAGCAGTACTTC. Amino acids: CASIYSRPSVGPNEQYF.

This clone is a singleton in its sample. V usage is TRBV5-1 and J usage is TRBJ2-3; 7 nucleotides match TRBD2. This CDR3 is built from 14 residues. Germline trimming cut 2 bases from V and 0 bases from J; bases unmatched to any gene: 0. Germline V gene lookup returns CDR1 SGHRS and CDR2 YFSETQ. The CDR3 here is CASSFSGSTDTQYF. CDR3 sequence (DNA): TGCGCCAGCAGCTTTAGCGGGAGCACAGATACGCAGTATTTT.

The chain uses TRBV28 and TRBJ1-1, with TRBD1 identical over 10 bases. Germline values: CDR1 MDHEN, CDR2 SYDVKM. The length of the CDR3 is 15 residues. The V gene end was trimmed by 3 bases and the J gene end by 4 bases; junction bases not matched to a gene: 5. Here the CDR3 DNA reads TGTGCCAGCAGTTTGACAGGGGGCGCGAGCACTGAAGCTTTCTTT. As protein: CASSLTGGASTEAFF.

This clone was detected only a few times. The rearrangement joins TRBV6-2 or TRBV6-3 to TRBJ1-6, with unresolved D. CDR1 and CDR2 from the germline V gene are MNHEY and SVGEGT. The germline V and J ends were trimmed by 6 bases and 7 bases, with 13 bases remaining between them. The CDR3 spans 14 residues. Written as DNA, the CDR3 is TGTGCCAGCAGAAGGGTTATTGAGAATTCACCCCTCCACTTT. Translating gives CASRRVIENSPLHF.

This clone was seen more than once but under ten times. This rearrangement joins TRBV11-2 to TRBJ2-7; D unresolved. The CDR3 has 11 amino acids. The V and J ends lost 6 bases and 5 bases respectively, with 8 bases between them. Germline V gene data show CDR1 as SGHAT and CDR2 as FQNNGV. The CDR3 DNA is TGTGCCAGCAGGATTTTCGACGAGCAGTACTTC. This sequence encodes CASRIFDEQYF.

This clone was detected many times. The chain is built from TRBV6-5 and TRBJ1-1; 8 nucleotides agree with TRBD1. Per germline, CDR1 MNHEY and CDR2 SVGAGI. CDR3 length: 15 amino acids. V shed 0 bases, J shed 5 bases, and the junction held 5 bases outside the gene matches. CDR3 loop: CASSYSRTGSTEAFF. The CDR3 nucleotides read TGTGCCAGCAGTTACTCGCGGACAGGGAGTACTGAAGCTTTCTTT.

The chain couples TRBV6-1 to TRBJ1-4; 7 bases align to TRBD1. Germline CDR1 is MNHNS and CDR2 is SASEGT. V was pared by 8 bases and J by 4 bases, with 10 bases of the junction left unmatched. The CDR3 runs to 15 residues. CDR3 bases: TGTGCCAGCGGATACCAGGGGGGAATTAATGAAAAACTGTTTTTT. Encoded protein: CASGYQGGINEKLFF.

J is TRBJ2-1 and V is TRBV7-8; D remains ambiguous. This CDR3 has 11 amino acids. The V end was cut by 5 bases, the J end by 10 bases, with 9 bases between. From germline, CDR1 is SGHVS and CDR2 FQNEAQ. The CDR3 nucleotides read TGTGCCAGCAGCCTCGGTGGAGAGCAGTTCTTC. This translates into CASSLGGEQFF.

The chain recombines TRBV12-3 or TRBV12-4 with TRBJ2-1; tentative D call: TRBD1 (6 bases). V lost 5 bases and J lost 2, with 13 bases in between. CDR3 size: 15 residues. CDR3 amino acids: CASSRTAGAYNEQFF. CDR3 DNA: TGTGCCAGCAGTCGTACGGCAGGGGCCTACAATGAGCAGTTCTTC.

In this sample, this clone turned up once. This chain connects TRBV11-2 to TRBJ1-3; a weak D match, TRBD1 (5 bases). The V gene's germline CDR1 is SGHAT and CDR2 FQNNGV. Deletions cut 8 bases from V and 4 bases from J, with 15 bases between. This CDR3 region has 14 residues. The CDR3 DNA is TGTGCCAGCGCTTCGGCAGGGAGGGGAAACACCATATATTTT. Protein sequence: CASASAGRGNTIYF.

The rearrangement links TRBV5-1 to TRBJ2-7; D gene unclear. Germline CDR1 SGHRS, CDR2 YFSETQ. The CDR3 covers 16 residues. The V and J ends lost 4 bases and 0 bases respectively, with 17 bases between them. As DNA, the CDR3 is TGCGCCAGCAGCCCCAAGACGGGTGGACCCTCCTACGAGCAGTACTTC. It encodes CASSPKTGGPSYEQYF.

This clone has more than one count but fewer than ten. This chain joins TRBV19 and TRBJ2-7; 14 positions match TRBD2. V lost 4 bases, J lost 6 bases, and 5 bases stayed unmatched. The length of the CDR3 is 15 residues. Germline CDR1 reads LNHDA; CDR2 reads SQIVND (reference sequence). DNA for the CDR3: TGTGCCAGTAGTAGCCTTGGACTAGCGGGAGGCGAGCAGTACTTC. This encodes CASSSLGLAGGEQYF.

The V gene is TRBV5-1, the J gene TRBJ2-7; 7 bases are shared with TRBD2. Germline loops: CDR1 SGHRS, CDR2 YFSETQ. The trim removed 0 bases at V and 3 bases at J, leaving 18 bases unmatched. The CDR3 spans 19 residues. CDR3 region: CASSLGGPGTNKKDYEQYF. DNA for the CDR3: TGCGCCAGCAGCTTGGGTGGGCCCGGGACTAACAAGAAGGACTACGAGCAGTACTTC.

This clone was counted only a few times. The chain couples TRBV12-3 or TRBV12-4 to TRBJ1-2; D remains ambiguous. Trimming left V 1 base short and J 2 bases short, with 5 bases between. CDR3 length: 13 residues. The CDR3, as DNA: TGTGCCAGCAGTTTAGACGGCAACTATGGCTACACCTTC. Protein product: CASSLDGNYGYTF.

This chain uses TRBV20-1 with TRBJ2-2; 14 bases map to TRBD2. The germline gives CDR1 DFQATT, CDR2 SNEGSKA (reference sequence). With 6 bases clipped from V and 6 bases from J, the junction kept 6 bases outside the gene matches. The CDR3 runs 15 residues. CDR3 nucleotide sequence: TGCAGTGCACCCGGACTAGCGGGAGGACCCGGGGAGCTGTTTTTT. This encodes CSAPGLAGGPGELFF.

This clone has a handful of counts. The rearrangement uses TRBV27 and TRBJ2-7, with D perhaps TRBD2 (6 bases). V shed 6 bases and J shed 2 bases, with 23 bases lying between them. There are 17 residues in the CDR3. Germline CDR1 and CDR2: MNHEY and SMNVEV (reference sequence). Here the CDR3 DNA reads TGTGCCAGCAGAATTCTCACTTGGAGGGACGGAGCCTACGAGCAGTACTTC. Translation gives CASRILTWRDGAYEQYF.

This clone came up a few times. This chain uses TRBV12-3 or TRBV12-4 with TRBJ1-5; perhaps TRBD1 as D (5 bases). This CDR3 is built from 19 residues. The V gene lost 2 bases and the J gene lost 0 bases, with 20 bases spanning the gap. The CDR3 coding sequence is TGTGCCAGCAGTTTAATAGGCAGGGTGCGGGTGGGTAGCAATCAGCCCCAGCATTTT. Protein: CASSLIGRVRVGSNQPQHF.

The rearrangement uses TRBV30 and TRBJ2-1; 9 bases are shared with TRBD1. The CDR3 covers 14 residues. Looked up from germline, CDR1 is GTSNPN and CDR2 is SVGIG (reference sequence). V lost 5 bases and J lost 7; bases outside the gene matches: 9. CDR3: CAWETGGIGNEQFF. The DNA for the CDR3 is TGTGCCTGGGAAACAGGGGGCATAGGGAATGAGCAGTTCTTC. The full variable domain, in which reference TRBV30 and TRBJ2-1 provide the parts outside the CDR3, is SQTIHQWPATLVQPVGSPLSLECTVEGTSNPNLYWYRQAAGRGLQLLFYSVGIGQISSEVPQNLSASRPQDRQFILSSKKLLLSDSGFYLCAWETGGIGNEQFFGPGTRLTVL.